These 20 T cell receptor beta chains came from one sample sequenced in a study of blood T cell repertoires in COVID-19. The table came from immunoSEQ multiplex PCR; TCRdb's copy has only in-frame clones and leaves some out. The sample yields fewer than 250,000 clones, 85% to 90% seen once. Sequenced input: peripheral blood. The receptor set was obtained from a man aged 50-59 years with COVID-19, enrolled during active disease.

V gene TRBV29-1 combines with J gene TRBJ1-2; the D gene is possibly TRBD1 (5 bases). The germline V and J ends were trimmed by 0 bases and 0 bases, with 20 bases remaining between them. This CDR3 region has 18 residues. The V gene's germline CDR1 is SQVTM and CDR2 ANQGSEA. CDR3 bases: TGCAGCGTTGAAGACCCTTTCCTCCGTGACAGAGCTAACTATGGCTACACCTTC. Translation: CSVEDPFLRDRANYGYTF.

V is TRBV7-9 and J is TRBJ2-2; D is uncertain. CDR1 and CDR2 from the germline V gene are SEHNR and FQNEAQ (reference sequence). Trimming took 6 bases from V and 6 from J, leaving 5 bases between them. This CDR3 spans 11 amino acids. CDR3: CASSYAGELFF. As DNA, the CDR3 is TGTGCCAGCAGTTATGCCGGGGAGCTGTTTTTT.

The chain carries TRBV20-1 and TRBJ1-1; TRBD1 matches 9 bases. The V segment lost 3 bases and the J segment 0 bases; nucleotides outside the gene matches: 8. The germline V gene has CDR1 DFQATT and CDR2 SNEGSKA (reference sequence). CDR3 length: 16 residues. For the CDR3, the DNA is TGCAGTGCTAGTCTTGGGACAGGGAGTATGAACACTGAAGCTTTCTTT. Protein sequence: CSASLGTGSMNTEAFF.

This chain uses TRBV27 with TRBJ1-2; weak D call: TRBD1 (6 bases). Germline V gene lookup returns CDR1 MNHEY and CDR2 SMNVEV (reference sequence). This CDR3 comprises 15 residues. The CDR3 loop reads CSRIKTGCPYYGYTF. CDR3 in DNA: TGTTCCCGAATCAAAACAGGGTGTCCTTACTATGGCTACACCTTC.

The rearrangement links TRBV29-1 to TRBJ1-1; perhaps TRBD1 as D (5 bases). Deletions cut 3 bases from V and 5 bases from J, with 10 bases between. The CDR3 is 12 residues long. Germline V gene data show CDR1 as SQVTM and CDR2 as ANQGSEA. CDR3 sequence reads: CSVDRDMTEAFF. CDR3 DNA: TGCAGCGTTGACAGGGATATGACTGAAGCTTTCTTT.

This chain uses TRBV18 with TRBJ1-3; TRBD1 might be the D (6 bases). Deletions cut 2 bases from V and 3 bases from J, with 8 bases between. Germline values: CDR1 KGHSH, CDR2 LQKENI. CDR3 length: 14 residues. The CDR3 coding sequence is TGTGCCAGCTCACCAGCGACAGGTGGAAACACCATATATTTT. Amino acid sequence: CASSPATGGNTIYF.

This rearrangement joins TRBV27 to TRBJ1-5; a weak D match, TRBD1 (5 bases). CDR1 MNHEY and CDR2 SMNVEV come from the germline V gene (reference sequence). V was pared by 5 bases and J by 9 bases, with 17 bases between. CDR3 length: 14 residues. CDR3 sequence (DNA): TGTGCCAGCAGTGTCTCAGGGTCGGTGAGGCCCCAGCATTTT. It yields the protein CASSVSGSVRPQHF.

The count of this clone is one. The rearrangement links TRBV7-9 to TRBJ2-7; 7 bases align to TRBD2. The germline CDR1 and CDR2 sequences are SEHNR and FQNEAQ (reference sequence). The CDR3 sequence is 16 residues long. J lost 3 bases, V lost 5 bases, and 13 bases had no gene match. The CDR3 DNA follows: TGTGCCAGCAGCCTTTGGGTTTCCCCGGGGGGCTACGAGCAGTACTTC. It yields the protein CASSLWVSPGGYEQYF.

The chain is built from TRBV20-1 and TRBJ2-7; D is undetermined. Per the germline V gene, CDR1 is DFQATT and CDR2 is SNEGSKA (reference sequence). The CDR3 totals 11 residues. Trimming stripped 3 bases from V and 4 bases from J, with 7 bases between. The CDR3 loop is CSASIQYEQYF. The CDR3 coding sequence is TGCAGTGCTAGCATTCAATACGAGCAGTACTTC.

Only a few counts were recorded for this clone. V is TRBV20-1 and J is TRBJ2-1; possible D gene TRBD2, 6 bases. The V gene's germline CDR1 is DFQATT and CDR2 SNEGSKA (reference sequence). CDR3 length: 16 amino acids. Trimming removed 3 bases at V and 4 bases at J, with 19 bases between. The CDR3: CSASTRLVQGYNEQFF. As DNA, the CDR3 is TGCAGTGCTAGTACCCGACTAGTACAAGGGTACAATGAGCAGTTCTTC.

This chain joins TRBV6-2 or TRBV6-3 and TRBJ2-2; the match to TRBD2 covers 7 bases. Per germline, CDR1 MNHEY and CDR2 SVGEGT. CDR3 length: 17 amino acids. J lost 3 bases, V lost 5 bases, and 12 bases had no gene match. The CDR3 loop reads CASSVWGGDGDTGELFF. The CDR3 region has the DNA TGTGCCAGCAGTGTCTGGGGGGGAGATGGGGACACCGGGGAGCTGTTTTTT.

The chain has TRBV29-1 and TRBJ2-7, with TRBD1 matching over 12 bases. V dropped 5 bases and J dropped 6; count of bases not matched to a gene: 5. There are 13 residues in the CDR3. Germline CDR1 reads SQVTM; CDR2 reads ANQGSEA. CDR3 region: CSVPGTGGFEQYF. CDR3 sequence (DNA): TGCAGCGTTCCCGGGACAGGGGGCTTCGAGCAGTACTTC.

This clone appeared a single time. The chain couples TRBV6-1 to TRBJ1-5, with a weak D call TRBD1 (6 bases). The germline V gene has CDR1 MNHNS and CDR2 SASEGT. V was shortened by 5 bases and J by 0 bases, with 11 bases between the two germline ends. This CDR3 is 15 amino acids long. CDR3 sequence reads: CASSMGQDSNQPQHF. The CDR3 region has the DNA TGTGCCAGCAGTATGGGACAAGATAGCAATCAGCCCCAGCATTTT.

J is TRBJ2-2 and V is TRBV5-6; no definite D call. V lost 5 bases and J lost 4, with 12 bases in between. The CDR3 length is 14 residues. Germline CDR1 is SGHDT and CDR2 is YYEEEE. CDR3 sequence: CASSYDRGTGELFF. The CDR3 DNA reads TGTGCCAGCAGTTACGATCGCGGCACCGGGGAGCTGTTTTTT.

The gene calls are TRBV6-5 and TRBJ2-5; D gene unclear. The CDR3 has 12 residues. With 5 bases removed from V and 1 base from J, the gap between germline ends came to 5 bases. From germline, CDR1 is MNHEY and CDR2 SVGAGI. The CDR3 reads CASSHSQETQYF. The CDR3 region has the DNA TGTGCCAGCAGTCACAGCCAAGAGACCCAGTACTTC.

The rearrangement joins TRBV7-2 to TRBJ1-3, with TRBD1 matching 8 bases. CDR1 SGHTA and CDR2 FQGNSA come from the germline V gene. CDR3 size: 16 residues. V trimming: 5 bases; J trimming: 0 bases; junction bases outside the gene matches: 6. The CDR3 loop is CASSLGQARSGNTIYF. The CDR3 DNA reads as TGTGCCAGCAGCCTGGGACAGGCCCGCTCTGGAAACACCATATATTTT. Supplemented by reference TRBV7-2 and TRBJ1-3, the full variable domain reads GAGVSQSPSNKVTEKGKDVELRCDPISGHTALYWYRQSLGQGLEFLIYFQGNSAPDKSGLPSDRFSAERTGGSVSTLTIQRTQQEDSAVYLCASSLGQARSGNTIYFGEGSWLTVV.

The chain links TRBV7-8 to TRBJ1-4; D not resolved. Trimming removed 2 bases at V and 5 bases at J, with 12 bases between. The CDR3 is 15 residues long. Germline-derived CDR1 and CDR2 are SGHVS and FQNEAQ. The chain's CDR3 is CASSLSGLPNEKLFF. The CDR3 DNA reads TGTGCCAGCAGCTTAAGTGGCCTCCCAAATGAAAAACTGTTTTTT.

V is TRBV6-2 or TRBV6-3 and J is TRBJ2-5; tentatively, D is TRBD1 (6 bases). V dropped 4 bases and J dropped 1 base, with 7 bases sitting between them. This CDR3 spans 13 amino acids. Germline CDR1 is MNHEY and CDR2 is SVGEGT. CDR3 nucleotide sequence: TGTGCCAGCAGTTCGGACAGCCAAGAGACCCAGTACTTC. Translation: CASSSDSQETQYF.

The gene calls are TRBV30 and TRBJ1-6, with a weak D call TRBD1 (5 bases). CDR1 GTSNPN and CDR2 SVGIG come from the germline V gene (reference sequence). The CDR3 sequence is 12 residues long. Trimming took 1 base from V and 7 from J, leaving 5 bases between them. CDR3: CAWSDRNSPLHF. Written as DNA, the CDR3 is TGTGCCTGGAGTGACAGGAATTCACCCCTCCACTTT.

V gene TRBV30 combines with J gene TRBJ2-3; 9 nucleotides align to TRBD1. With 3 bases clipped from V and 3 bases from J, the junction kept 13 bases outside the gene matches. CDR3 length: 17 amino acids. Germline V gives CDR1 GTSNPN, CDR2 SVGIG (reference sequence). CDR3 in DNA: TGTGCCTGGAGGGGATACGGGACAGGGTTTGTTACAGATACGCAGTATTTT. Its protein product is CAWRGYGTGFVTDTQYF.